This T cell receptor (beta chain) was identified in a study of blood T cell repertoires in COVID-19. The authors' processing: How many nucleated cells were present was estimated from reference gene primer amplification. Sequenced by immunoSEQ multiplex PCR; TCRdb stores in-frame clones only, minus some. The V and J calls and clone size come from that table; D and trimming were worked out from the DNA. The sample includes about 320,000 clones, roughly 90% of them seen just once. This CDR3 comprises 14 residues. Residents of approximately 25 US areas, aged roughly 18 to 89 years, made up the participants.

This receptor was taken from a woman in her twenties or thirties who had been exposed to COVID-19. The chain recombines TRBV21-1 with TRBJ2-7; the D call TRBD1 from the table was never checked on the DNA. TRBV21-1 is shown as a pseudogene. The source material was PBMCs or T cells enriched from blood (not recorded which). The CDR3 DNA sequence: TGTGCCAGCAGCAAAGTGGGCCTGACCTACGAGCAGTACTTC. Amino acids: CASSKVGLTYEQYF.